This TCR beta chain emerged from a study of early T cells in non-severe SARS-CoV-2 infection. On the study more broadly: Sequencing input comprised bulk RNA from unsorted whole blood; chain pairing was not available.

CDR3 length equals 14 residues. Looked up from germline, CDR1 is WSHSY and CDR2 is SAAADI. With 6 bases clipped from V and 7 bases from J, the junction kept 9 bases outside the gene matches. Unique molecular identifiers (one per individual cDNA molecule) were attached. TCRdb used MiXCR to reprocess the 5' RACE reads, holding one entry per CDR3 protein. This table holds 57,000 or so distinct CDR3 sequences, more than 10% found once. This clonotype was detected only a few times. Antigen: not known. Study-wide results and caveats: VDJdb-based annotation leaned toward anti-spike CD8 responses and missed private and CD4 specificities.

The V gene is TRBV10-2, the J gene TRBJ2-1, with TRBD2 matching 7 bases. The sample in question was whole blood, obtained at baseline. The sequence was obtained from an adult who was a healthcare worker with PCR-confirmed SARS-CoV-2 infection or an uninfected control (not recorded which). The donor label of this sample is uncertain. CDR3 in amino acids: CASRLAVHENEQFF. In DNA form, the CDR3 reads TGCGCCAGCAGGCTAGCGGTGCACGAGAATGAGCAGTTCTTC.